The sequence of this T cell receptor (beta chain) was determined in a study of blood T cell repertoires in COVID-19. Looking at the study overall: Sites in the United States, Italy and Spain provided acute and convalescent COVID-19 samples. In each case, the material was cDNA or gDNA derived from T cells, B-cell-depleted T cells, or PBMCs.

Germline trimming cut 5 bases from V and 6 bases from J; bases unmatched to any gene: 10. Germline V gives CDR1 SEHNR, CDR2 FQNEAQ (reference sequence). The CDR3 contains 14 residues. This clone was found a few times. Per the original data handling: Counts of nucleated cells, estimated from reference gene primer amplification, were obtained. The data were produced by immunoSEQ multiplex PCR, yet TCRdb's version contains in-frame clones alone and is incomplete. For V, J and clone size, that table is used; D and trimming come from the DNA. The sample includes just over 95,000 clones, 82% seen only once; the top ten take about 17%.

The sequenced sample was peripheral blood. This chain joins TRBV7-9 and TRBJ2-7; 7 nucleotides line up with TRBD2. This TCR was sampled from an elderly man with acute or convalescent COVID-19. CDR3 region: CASSPPGLPIEQYF. Written as DNA, the CDR3 is TGTGCCAGCAGCCCACCGGGACTACCGATCGAGCAGTACTTC.